Listed here are 24 T cell receptor beta chains from one sample, sequenced in a study of monozygotic twins with inflammatory bowel disease. TCRdb processed the 5' RACE reads again and assigns one entry to each CDR3 protein, with no DNA. This sample's table reports about 440,000 distinct CDR3 sequences. Sequencing was carried out using blood. Receptors originate from a human donor with ulcerative colitis or Crohn's disease, or a healthy co-twin of an affected twin (not recorded which).

The chain joins TRBV28 to TRBJ2-5; TCRdb designates TRBD1, a call that cannot be tested without DNA. From germline, CDR1 is MDHEN and CDR2 SYDVKM. The CDR3 spans 18 residues. The CDR3 here is CASSSSIRPGRGQETQYF.

This sequence joins TRBV6-1 and TRBJ2-3; TCRdb outputs TRBD1, but without DNA this stays unchecked. The germline V gene has CDR1 MNHNS and CDR2 SASEGT. CDR3 length equals 15 residues. The CDR3 is CASSRSGTNTDTQYF.

The rearrangement links TRBV12-3 or TRBV12-4 to TRBJ2-7; the TCRdb D gene call, TRBD2, has no DNA to confirm it. This CDR3 has 15 residues. The CDR3 spells CASSFGTSGAYEQYF.

This chain joins TRBV6-1 and TRBJ1-2; TCRdb returns TRBD1, unconfirmable since there is no DNA. Germline loops: CDR1 MNHNS, CDR2 SASEGT. The CDR3 is 14 amino acids. The CDR3 spells CASRTGTVYGSYTF.

The V gene is TRBV6-1, the J gene TRBJ2-2; TCRdb's D call, TRBD1, is unchecked because there is no DNA. CDR1 is MNHNS and CDR2 is SASEGT in the germline V gene. The CDR3 has 17 amino acids. CDR3 sequence: CASSEERTGKSGGELFF.

This chain uses TRBV10-3 with TRBJ1-1; TCRdb calls TRBD1, which cannot be checked without DNA. This CDR3 has 14 amino acids. The V gene's germline CDR1 is ENHRY and CDR2 SYGVKD. Here the CDR3 reads CAIGKGRESTEAFF.

J is TRBJ1-2 and V is TRBV4-2; checking the TCRdb D call of TRBD1 is not possible without DNA. CDR1 is LGHNA, CDR2 YNFKEQ, per germline. The CDR3 sequence is 15 residues long. The CDR3 region is CASSQKKQGAQGYTF.

The CDR3 sequence is CAGTLTGAFTEAFF. This sequence joins TRBV30 and TRBJ1-1; TCRdb's assignment of TRBD1 cannot be checked, as there is no DNA. The CDR3 spans 14 residues. CDR1 is GTSNPN, CDR2 SVGIG, per germline (reference sequence).

The V gene is TRBV7-2, the J gene TRBJ1-3; the D gene TCRdb calls, TRBD1, cannot be checked with no DNA. Per the germline V gene, CDR1 is SGHTA and CDR2 is FQGNSA. The CDR3 is 15 amino acids. The CDR3 is CASSLGGAFGNTIYF. The full variable domain, in which reference TRBV7-2 and TRBJ1-3 provide the parts outside the CDR3, is GAGVSQSPSNKVTEKGKDVELRCDPISGHTALYWYRQSLGQGLEFLIYFQGNSAPDKSGLPSDRFSAERTGGSVSTLTIQRTQQEDSAVYLCASSLGGAFGNTIYFGEGSWLTVV.

This rearrangement joins TRBV4-1 to TRBJ2-3. CDR3 length: 15 residues. Germline V gene data show CDR1 as MGHRA and CDR2 as YSYEKL. CDR3 protein: CASSKSLTSTDTQYF.

This chain links TRBV6-1 with TRBJ2-5; TCRdb designates TRBD2, a call that cannot be tested without DNA. Germline V gene data show CDR1 as MNHNS and CDR2 as SASEGT. The CDR3 consists of 15 residues. CDR3 residues: CASSSPVLSGETQYF.

The chain carries TRBV5-1 and TRBJ2-3; with no DNA, the TCRdb D assignment of TRBD1 cannot be verified. The CDR3 is 14 amino acids. CDR1 and CDR2 from the germline V gene are SGHRS and YFSETQ. The CDR3 spells CASSPGTGTDTQYF.

This chain joins TRBV28 and TRBJ2-3; as DNA is missing, the TRBD2 call by TCRdb cannot be tested. The V gene's germline CDR1 is MDHEN and CDR2 SYDVKM. This CDR3 comprises 16 residues. This CDR3 is CASSFSGRSSTDTQYF.

The V call is TRBV11-2, the J call TRBJ1-1. Germline V gives CDR1 SGHAT, CDR2 FQNNGV. The CDR3 has 11 amino acids. CDR3 residues: CASILGNEAFF.

V and J are TRBV12-3 or TRBV12-4 and TRBJ2-1. The length of the CDR3 is 11 residues. The CDR3 here is CASSPDNEQFF.

The chain carries TRBV7-6 and TRBJ2-5; the D gene TCRdb calls, TRBD2, cannot be checked with no DNA. Germline lookup yields CDR1 SGHVS and CDR2 FNYEAQ. There are 13 residues in the CDR3. The CDR3: CASSSVAEETQYF. The whole variable domain, filled in from reference TRBV7-6 and TRBJ2-5, reads GAGVSQSPRYKVTKRGQDVALRCDPISGHVSLYWYRQALGQGPEFLTYFNYEAQQDKSGLPNDRFSAERPEGSISTLTIQRTEQRDSAMYRCASSSVAEETQYFGPGTRLLVL.

The rearrangement links TRBV11-2 to TRBJ1-1; the TRBD1 assignment by TCRdb is unverifiable without DNA. CDR1 is SGHAT, CDR2 FQNNGV, per germline. CDR3 length: 15 residues. The CDR3 region is CASSLPGQGRTEAFF.

V usage is TRBV28 and J usage is TRBJ2-1. Germline V gene sequence: CDR1 MDHEN, CDR2 SYDVKM. The CDR3 covers 11 residues. The CDR3 reads CASSFERFQFF.

The V gene is TRBV12-3 or TRBV12-4, the J gene TRBJ1-1; TCRdb indicates TRBD1, and absent DNA this call remains unverified. The CDR3 runs 13 residues. CDR3 residues: CASSYQGQGEAFF.

This rearrangement joins TRBV7-9 to TRBJ2-3; TCRdb gives TRBD2 as the D gene, but with no DNA this cannot be confirmed. The CDR3 spans 12 residues. Looked up from germline, CDR1 is SEHNR and CDR2 is FQNEAQ (reference sequence). The CDR3 sequence: CASSSEGDTQYF.

The chain is built from TRBV6-5 and TRBJ2-7; the D call of TRBD1 rests on TCRdb alone, since no DNA is present to check it. Germline V gene data show CDR1 as MNHEY and CDR2 as SVGAGI. The CDR3 has 13 residues. The chain's CDR3 is CASSPGHSYEQYF.

This sequence joins TRBV5-1 and TRBJ2-1; no DNA is available, so the TRBD1 call from TCRdb remains unchecked. This CDR3 region has 14 residues. CDR1 SGHRS and CDR2 YFSETQ come from the germline V gene. CDR3 in amino acids: CASTPFRDDNEQFF.

J is TRBJ1-6 and V is TRBV6-7. TRBV6-7 falls under the ORF class, with uncertain function. This CDR3 contains 22 residues. CDR3 sequence reads: CASSYAYAGTKKLTRSNSPLHF.

The genes are TRBV4-1 and TRBJ2-2; there is no DNA to check the TCRdb D call of TRBD1. Per the germline V gene, CDR1 is MGHRA and CDR2 is YSYEKL. There are 15 residues in the CDR3. CDR3 residues: CASSQGTENTGELFF.